These 10 T cell receptor beta chains originate from one sample sequenced in a study of T cell repertoires in cytomegalovirus infection. These receptors are not linked to any known antigen. TCRdb itself ran the reads through MiXCR, one entry per CDR3 protein. This sample yields approximately 600,000 distinct CDR3 sequences, of which about 40% are seen a single time; 40% to 60% belongs to the top ten. Sequencing used cultured PBMCs, obtained from culture after CMV antigen stimulation. Every receptor here comes from a human donor in good health (CMV status not recorded). Some clones in this sample may be carry-over from other donors' samples.

The rearrangement links TRBV6-1 to TRBJ2-7; maybe TRBD1 (6 bases). V lost 4 bases and J 12 bases, leaving 19 bases between the germline ends. Germline CDR1 and CDR2: MNHNS and SASEGT. This CDR3 spans 13 amino acids. The CDR3: CASSAETGGAGYF. In DNA form, the CDR3 reads TGTGCCAGCAGTGCCGAGACAGGCGGTGCTGGGTACTTC.

This clonotype turned up a few times. The chain couples TRBV7-2 to TRBJ2-5; the D gene is possibly TRBD2 (6 bases). V dropped 1 base and J dropped 9 bases, with 15 bases sitting between them. There are 14 residues in the CDR3. Germline V gene lookup returns CDR1 SGHTA and CDR2 FQGNSA. DNA of the CDR3: TGTGCCAGCAGCTTAGGGCACCCAGGAGGGGCCCAGTACTTC. It codes for CASSLGHPGGAQYF.

This chain links TRBV4-1 with TRBJ1-2; D possibly corresponds to TRBD1 (5 bases). CDR1 is MGHRA and CDR2 is YSYEKL in the germline V gene. The CDR3 runs 15 residues. Deletions cut 0 bases from V and 4 bases from J, with 12 bases between. The DNA of the CDR3 is TGCGCCAGCAGCCAAGATCCGGCGGGGACCTATGGCTACACCTTC. This encodes CASSQDPAGTYGYTF.

Many counts were recorded for this clonotype. The chain employs TRBV6-5 and TRBJ2-5; D is undetermined. CDR1 and CDR2 from the germline V gene are MNHEY and SVGAGI. This CDR3 has 15 residues. V lost 0 bases, J lost 2 bases, and 10 bases lay in between. CDR3 in DNA: TGTGCCAGCAGTTACTCGATGGCAACGCAAGAGACCCAGTACTTC. Encoded protein: CASSYSMATQETQYF.

The chain couples TRBV15 to TRBJ1-6; D remains ambiguous. The germline V gene has CDR1 LNHNV and CDR2 YYDKDF (reference sequence). V lost 4 bases and J lost 1, with 5 bases in between. The CDR3 has 14 amino acids. CDR3 protein: CATSTGSYNSPLHF. The CDR3 DNA is TGTGCCACCAGCACGGGGTCCTATAATTCACCCCTCCACTTT.

The chain carries TRBV27 and TRBJ2-1, with TRBD1 matching over 7 bases. Trimming took 7 bases from V and 6 from J; bases not matched to a gene: 12. The CDR3 runs to 15 residues. The germline CDR1 and CDR2 sequences are MNHEY and SMNVEV (reference sequence). DNA of the CDR3: TGTGCCAGCAAGGATCAGGGGGTGGTGGGCAATGAGCAGTTCTTC. This translates into CASKDQGVVGNEQFF.

The DNA for the CDR3 is TGTGCCATCAGTGGTGGCTCTAGCGGGCACAATGAGCAGTTCTTC. Translating gives CAISGGSSGHNEQFF. The chain combines TRBV10-3 with TRBJ2-1; 8 bases align to TRBD2. Germline lookup yields CDR1 ENHRY and CDR2 SYGVKD. The CDR3 is 15 residues long. V was pared by 4 bases and J by 5 bases, with 7 bases of the junction left unmatched.

The gene calls are TRBV10-3 and TRBJ1-5; 7 positions agree with TRBD1. The length of the CDR3 is 14 residues. J was trimmed by 6 bases and V by 3 bases; bases with no gene match: 5. Looked up from germline, CDR1 is ENHRY and CDR2 is SYGVKD. The CDR3 region has the DNA TGTGCCATCAGTGAAGACAGGGTGGCTCAGCCCCAGCATTTT. Protein: CAISEDRVAQPQHF.

In regard to this clonotype: Germline and junction disagree at one end, which may indicate a read error. The chain uses TRBV11-2 and TRBJ2-7; the D call may be TRBD1 or TRBD2 (5 bases each). The CDR3 totals 13 residues. CDR1 SGHAT and CDR2 FQNNGV come from the germline V gene. The CDR3, as DNA: TGCGCCAGCAGCCAAGAAAGAGGGACGGTAAGGTACTTC. Amino acids: CASSQERGTVRYF.

The chain combines TRBV2 with TRBJ1-4; D not certain. V lost 9 bases and J lost 0, with 8 bases in between. The CDR3 has 13 residues. Germline V gene sequence: CDR1 SNHLY, CDR2 FYNNEI. The CDR3 nucleotides are TGTGCCAGTAGGATAACAACTAATGAAAAACTGTTTTTT. It is translated as CASRITTNEKLFF.